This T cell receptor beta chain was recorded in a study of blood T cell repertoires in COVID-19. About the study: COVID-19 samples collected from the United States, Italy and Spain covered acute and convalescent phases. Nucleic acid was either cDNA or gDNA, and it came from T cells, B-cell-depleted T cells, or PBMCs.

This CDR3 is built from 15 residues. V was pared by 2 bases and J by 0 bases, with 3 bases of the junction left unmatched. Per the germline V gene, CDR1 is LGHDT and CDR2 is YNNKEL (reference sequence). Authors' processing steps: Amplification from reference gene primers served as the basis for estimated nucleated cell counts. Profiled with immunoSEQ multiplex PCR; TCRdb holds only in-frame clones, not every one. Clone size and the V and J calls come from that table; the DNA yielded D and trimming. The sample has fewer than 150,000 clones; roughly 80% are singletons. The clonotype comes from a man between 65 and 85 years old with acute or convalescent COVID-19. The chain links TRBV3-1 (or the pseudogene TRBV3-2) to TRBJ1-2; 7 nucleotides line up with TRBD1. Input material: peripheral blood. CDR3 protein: CASSQRQGANYGYTF. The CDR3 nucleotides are TGTGCCAGCAGCCAAAGGCAGGGGGCTAACTATGGCTACACCTTC.